The clone carrying this TCR beta chain was recorded many times. Its antigen is unidentified. These data belong to a study of regulatory T cells in long-lasting Graves disease. For the study at large: Newly diagnosed Graves' patients took antithyroid drugs under 3 months. Study-wide results and caveats: Persistent disease preferred TRBV28, TRBJ1-2 and TRBJ2-5.

Building the TCR beta libraries relied on iRepertoire HTBI primers, and CDR3 regions underwent Arm-PCR. TCRdb used MiXCR to reprocess the multiplex PCR reads, holding one entry per CDR3 protein. The sample contains roughly 440,000 distinct CDR3 sequences, roughly 15% of which appear only once. In germline, CDR1 is SQVTM, CDR2 ANQGSEA. There are 15 residues in the CDR3. The V gene lost 1 base and the J gene lost 4 bases, with 13 bases spanning the gap. Sample time point: newly diagnosed GD, antithyroid drugs for less than 3 months. PBMCs were the source of the RNA used for TCR sequencing. This same sample was also taken into another study, of T cells in Graves' hyperthyroidism and ophthalmopathy.

The chain has TRBV29-1 and TRBJ2-2; D not resolved. The source material was peripheral blood mononuclear cells (PBMCs), sampled at new diagnosis, from a patient treated with antithyroid drugs. This clonotype was obtained from a woman younger than 30 with Graves disease. The CDR3 DNA follows: TGCAGCGTTGAAGTCGGAAGTGGGCCCACCGGGGAGCTGTTTTTT. As protein: CSVEVGSGPTGELFF.